This entry lists 9 T cell receptor beta chains sequenced from one sample in a study of blood T cell repertoires in COVID-19. The table came from immunoSEQ multiplex PCR; TCRdb's copy has only in-frame clones and leaves some out. The data contain about 300,000 clones, roughly 89% of them singletons. Source material: PBMCs or T cells enriched from blood (not recorded which). The origin of the receptors is a woman between 50 and 59 years old who had been exposed to COVID-19.

J is TRBJ2-7 and V is TRBV4-2; possible D gene TRBD1, 5 bases. CDR1 and CDR2 from the germline V gene are LGHNA and YNFKEQ. The ends were cut back, 2 bases at V and 6 bases at J, with 5 bases in the middle. There are 11 residues in the CDR3. CDR3 in amino acids: CASSQTGEQYF. The DNA for the CDR3 is TGTGCCAGCAGCCAAACAGGCGAGCAGTACTTC.

The chain has TRBV7-9 and TRBJ2-6; 10 bases align to TRBD1. In germline, CDR1 is SEHNR, CDR2 FQNEAQ (reference sequence). CDR3 length equals 18 residues. Trimming took 5 bases from V and 0 from J; bases not matched to a gene: 7. CDR3 bases: TGTGCCAGCAGCCGATTCCGGGACAGGGGCTCTGGGGCCAACGTCCTGACTTTC. It specifies CASSRFRDRGSGANVLTF.

The V and J genes are TRBV20-1 and TRBJ1-1; D not certain. The germline gives CDR1 DFQATT, CDR2 SNEGSKA (reference sequence). V dropped 5 bases and J dropped 5 bases, with 9 bases sitting between them. This CDR3 spans 11 amino acids. The CDR3 region is CSAGRRTEAFF. The CDR3 region has the DNA TGCAGTGCTGGTCGGCGGACTGAAGCTTTCTTT.

The chain links TRBV9 to TRBJ2-3, with TRBD2 identical over 9 bases. The CDR3 has 16 amino acids. J was trimmed by 3 bases and V by 0 bases; bases with no gene match: 5. The germline V gene encodes CDR1 SGDLS and CDR2 YYNGEE. This CDR3 reads CASSVDAGGPTDTQYF. In DNA form, the CDR3 reads TGTGCCAGCAGCGTAGATGCGGGGGGGCCGACAGATACGCAGTATTTT.

This sequence joins TRBV9 and TRBJ2-7; TRBD1 agrees at 8 bases. Per germline, CDR1 SGDLS and CDR2 YYNGEE. This CDR3 has 14 residues. V lost 2 bases, J lost 3 bases, and 4 bases stayed unmatched. CDR3 residues: CASSVTGANYEQYF. The CDR3 bases are TGTGCCAGCAGCGTGACAGGGGCCAACTACGAGCAGTACTTC.

CDR3 residues: CASSLIPGMEPQHF. The CDR3 bases are TGTGCCAGCAGTTTAATCCCGGGAATGGAGCCCCAGCATTTT. The chain uses TRBV28 and TRBJ1-5, with D uncertain. The V end lost 2 bases, the J end lost 8 bases, and 13 bases lay between the germline ends. Germline loops: CDR1 MDHEN, CDR2 SYDVKM. This CDR3 spans 14 amino acids.

This chain uses TRBV28 with TRBJ2-7; TRBD2 might be the D (6 bases). The V gene's germline CDR1 is MDHEN and CDR2 SYDVKM. V lost 7 bases and J 1 base, leaving 8 bases between the germline ends. The CDR3 is made up of 12 amino acids. CDR3 in DNA: TGTGCCAGCAAAGGGACTTCCTACGAGCAGTACTTC. It is translated as CASKGTSYEQYF.

The rearrangement uses TRBV7-9 and TRBJ2-1; 8 bases align to TRBD1. Germline V CDR1 and CDR2: SEHNR, FQNEAQ (reference sequence). The CDR3 is 13 residues long. V shed 5 bases, J shed 10 bases, and the junction held 7 bases outside the gene matches. CDR3 in amino acids: CASSPQTGVEQFF. Here the CDR3 DNA reads TGTGCCAGCAGCCCACAGACAGGGGTGGAGCAGTTCTTC.

V and J are TRBV7-2 and TRBJ2-5; tentative D call: TRBD1 (5 bases). The germline gives CDR1 SGHTA, CDR2 FQGNSA. V gave up 1 base and J gave up 6 bases, with 12 bases separating them. The CDR3 is 14 amino acids. The CDR3 loop reads CASSLGTPPQTQYF. The CDR3 nucleotides are TGTGCCAGCAGCTTAGGGACACCGCCCCAGACCCAGTACTTC. The entire variable domain, with the rest obtained from reference TRBV7-2 and TRBJ2-5, is as follows: GAGVSQSPSNKVTEKGKDVELRCDPISGHTALYWYRQSLGQGLEFLIYFQGNSAPDKSGLPSDRFSAERTGGSVSTLTIQRTQQEDSAVYLCASSLGTPPQTQYFGPGTRLLVL.